These 29 T cell receptor beta chains originate from one sample sequenced in a study of cytotoxic CD8 clonotypes in ibrutinib-treated CLL. Only in-frame clones appear in the TCRdb table, and some are missing; sequencing was by immunoSEQ multiplex PCR. The profile shows about 50,000 clones, around 60% of them singletons. The source was PBMCs, collected after 24 months of ibrutinib treatment. These TCRs come from a human donor with chronic lymphocytic leukemia.

The gene calls are TRBV7-6 and TRBJ2-3; D is tentatively TRBD1 or TRBD2 (5 bases each). This CDR3 is 15 amino acids long. Germline values: CDR1 SGHVS, CDR2 FNYEAQ. V was clipped by 5 bases and J by 6 bases, with 18 bases between them. The CDR3 nucleotides read TGTGCCAGCAGCCGCTTCGGACCGAGGGGCGATACGCAGTATTTT. Its translation is CASSRFGPRGDTQYF.

The V call is TRBV4-1, the J call TRBJ1-6, with a possible D match to TRBD1 (5 bases). CDR1 and CDR2 from the germline V gene are MGHRA and YSYEKL. V gave up 4 bases and J gave up 5 bases, with 15 bases separating them. This CDR3 has 16 amino acids. CDR3 in amino acids: CASSLTFRDDNSPLHF. In nucleotides, the CDR3 is TGCGCCAGCAGCCTTACATTCCGGGACGATAATTCACCCCTCCACTTT.

This rearrangement joins TRBV12-5 to TRBJ2-5; 7 bases align to TRBD1. Losses at the gene ends were 7 bases for V and 2 bases for J; bases not matched to a gene: 13. The CDR3 totals 16 residues. Germline lookup yields CDR1 LGHNT and CDR2 FRNRAP. The CDR3, as DNA: TGTGCTAGTGCCCAGGCCGGGACAGCCGTACAAGAGACCCAGTACTTC. Protein product: CASAQAGTAVQETQYF. Combining the CDR3 with reference TRBV12-5 and TRBJ2-5 gives the whole variable domain DARVTQTPRHKVTEMGQEVTMRCQPILGHNTVFWYRQTMMQGLELLAYFRNRAPLDDSGMPKDRFSAEMPDATLATLKIQPSEPRDSAVYFCASAQAGTAVQETQYFGPGTRLLVL.

The gene calls are TRBV6-1 and TRBJ2-7; no reliable D call. V was trimmed by 8 bases and J by 2 bases, leaving 7 bases between them. This CDR3 spans 11 amino acids. CDR1 and CDR2 (germline): MNHNS, SASEGT. For the CDR3, the DNA is TGTGCCAGCGTAAGGGCCTACGAGCAGTACTTC. This gives the protein CASVRAYEQYF.

On this clone: Within the sample, other DNA sequences also encode this same CDR3. CDR3 nucleotide sequence: TGTGCCATCAGTGAATGGGGGGGGGCGCGAGCGGACACTGAAGCTTTCTTT. It specifies CAISEWGGARADTEAFF. The rearrangement uses TRBV10-3 and TRBJ1-1, with a possible D match to TRBD1 (6 bases). CDR1 and CDR2 from the germline V gene are ENHRY and SYGVKD. The CDR3 sequence is 17 residues long. V was pared by 3 bases and J by 3 bases, with 20 bases between.

This clone was detected many times. This chain uses TRBV5-8 with TRBJ1-2; maybe TRBD1 (5 bases). This CDR3 is built from 13 residues. Germline CDR1 is SGHTS and CDR2 is YDEGEE. Trimming took 7 bases from V and 2 from J, leaving 12 bases between them. CDR3 coding DNA: TGTGCCAGCCATAAGGGGTCCAACTATGGCTACACCTTC. Its translation: CASHKGSNYGYTF. Using reference TRBV5-8 and TRBJ1-2 for the parts outside the CDR3, the full variable domain is EAGVTQSPTHLIKTRGQQATLRCSPISGHTSVYWYQQALGLGLQFLLWYDEGEERNRGNFPPRFSGRQFPNYSSELNVNALELEDSALYLCASHKGSNYGYTFGSGTRLTVV.

This clone was counted between two and nine times. V gene TRBV27 combines with J gene TRBJ1-1; D call uncertain. This CDR3 spans 14 amino acids. With 5 bases removed from V and 6 bases from J, the gap between germline ends came to 16 bases. Germline V lookup: CDR1 MNHEY, CDR2 SMNVEV (reference sequence). CDR3 nucleotides: TGTGCCAGCAGTCAATGGGGTGGGCAACCTGAAGCTTTCTTT. Encoded protein: CASSQWGGQPEAFF.

This chain links TRBV29-1 with TRBJ2-1, with 9 bases aligning to TRBD1. The germline CDR1 and CDR2 sequences are SQVTM and ANQGSEA. The V and J ends lost 6 bases and 8 bases, in that order; junction bases with no gene match: 11. The CDR3 totals 14 residues. The CDR3 region is CSVQGGQGVDEQFF. The CDR3 DNA reads TGCAGCGTCCAAGGGGGACAGGGAGTCGATGAGCAGTTCTTC.

V is TRBV7-9 and J is TRBJ2-4; maybe TRBD2 (5 bases). Germline V gene lookup returns CDR1 SEHNR and CDR2 FQNEAQ (reference sequence). The CDR3 runs 16 residues. V was cut by 8 bases and J by 0 bases, with 17 bases left in between. CDR3: CASAEAGSIAKNIQYF. DNA of the CDR3: TGTGCCAGCGCCGAGGCGGGCTCCATAGCCAAAAACATTCAGTACTTC.

This clone turned up a few times. The chain employs TRBV11-2 and TRBJ1-4; D unclear. Germline V gene sequence: CDR1 SGHAT, CDR2 FQNNGV. This CDR3 has 17 residues. The V gene lost 2 bases and the J gene lost 0 bases, with 13 bases spanning the gap. DNA for the CDR3: TGTGCCAGCAGCTTATCTTCCGGGAGTGCAACTAATGAAAAACTGTTTTTT. This encodes CASSLSSGSATNEKLFF.

The chain is built from TRBV29-1 and TRBJ2-5; TRBD1 might be the D (5 bases). CDR3 length equals 12 residues. Trimming removed 6 bases from V and 4 bases from J, with 12 bases in between. From germline, CDR1 is SQVTM and CDR2 ANQGSEA. CDR3 region: CSVGLAAETQYF. CDR3 coding DNA: TGCAGCGTGGGGCTCGCGGCAGAGACCCAGTACTTC.

The chain uses TRBV4-2 and TRBJ2-5, with TRBD2 matching over 10 bases. The V gene end was trimmed by 1 base and the J gene end by 1 base; junction bases not matched to a gene: 3. Germline V gene sequence: CDR1 LGHNA, CDR2 YNFKEQ. The CDR3 sequence is 16 residues long. CDR3 nucleotides: TGTGCCAGCAGCCAAGTACTAGCGGGGAGCCAAGAGACCCAGTACTTC. It codes for CASSQVLAGSQETQYF.

The V and J genes are TRBV6-5 and TRBJ2-2; D unclear. This CDR3 is built from 15 residues. V was shortened by 6 bases and J by 2 bases, with 13 bases between the two germline ends. CDR1 is MNHEY, CDR2 SVGAGI, per germline. CDR3 sequence reads: CASRPRVGNTGELFF. DNA of the CDR3: TGTGCCAGCAGACCCCGCGTGGGTAACACCGGGGAGCTGTTTTTT.

This clone was found a few times. The chain links TRBV2 to TRBJ1-5, with 8 bases identical to TRBD1. In germline, CDR1 is SNHLY, CDR2 FYNNEI. V dropped 4 bases and J dropped 6; count of bases not matched to a gene: 5. CDR3 length: 14 amino acids. The CDR3 sequence is CASSGTGSSQPQHF. CDR3 DNA: TGTGCCAGCAGTGGGACAGGGAGTTCTCAGCCCCAGCATTTT.

The CDR3 coding sequence is TGTGCCAGCACCCAACGAGGCAGCCCGAGCAATCAGCCCCAGCATTTT. Translating gives CASTQRGSPSNQPQHF. The rearrangement joins TRBV2 to TRBJ1-5; no definite D call. V lost 7 bases and J lost 1, with 17 bases in between. Per germline, CDR1 SNHLY and CDR2 FYNNEI. CDR3 length: 16 residues.

The V call is TRBV5-4, the J call TRBJ2-5; 8 positions match TRBD2. Germline V gene sequence: CDR1 SGHNT, CDR2 YYREEE (reference sequence). The CDR3 loop spans 14 amino acids. V trimming: 3 bases; J trimming: 1 base; junction bases outside the gene matches: 2. The chain's CDR3 is CASSSRGVQETQYF. CDR3 DNA: TGTGCCAGCAGCTCGCGGGGGGTCCAAGAGACCCAGTACTTC.

This clone has a handful of counts. V and J are TRBV15 and TRBJ1-1; no reliable D call. Germline V lookup: CDR1 LNHNV, CDR2 YYDKDF (reference sequence). V shed 4 bases and J shed 1 base, with 16 bases lying between them. The CDR3 sequence is 16 residues long. The CDR3 loop is CATSKGYPRWNTEAFF. CDR3 nucleotide sequence: TGTGCCACCAGCAAAGGTTATCCAAGATGGAACACTGAAGCTTTCTTT.

The chain links TRBV9 to TRBJ2-7, with 9 bases fitting TRBD2. CDR1 and CDR2 (germline): SGDLS, YYNGEE. V dropped 7 bases and J dropped 3; count of bases not matched to a gene: 8. The CDR3 sequence is 14 residues long. CDR3 region: CASSAGGPIYEQYF. The DNA of the CDR3 is TGTGCCAGCTCCGCGGGGGGGCCAATCTACGAGCAGTACTTC.

The gene calls are TRBV2 and TRBJ1-1; D unresolved. The CDR3 contains 13 residues. V shed 4 bases and J shed 4 bases, with 10 bases lying between them. The V gene's germline CDR1 is SNHLY and CDR2 FYNNEI. The CDR3 loop is CASSGEMGTEAFF. As DNA, the CDR3 is TGTGCCAGCAGTGGGGAAATGGGCACTGAAGCTTTCTTT.

This clone was counted only a few times. This chain connects TRBV6-6 to TRBJ2-3, with D perhaps matching TRBD2 (7 bases). The CDR3 contains 14 residues. V lost 7 bases and J 4 bases, leaving 15 bases between the germline ends. Germline CDR1 reads MNHNY; CDR2 reads SVGAGI (reference sequence). The DNA for the CDR3 is TGTGCCAGCAAAATTGGGGGGGGCTCAGATACGCAGTATTTT. Encoded protein: CASKIGGGSDTQYF.

This clone was seen a handful of times. The J gene is TRBJ2-5, the V gene TRBV5-4; 12 positions agree with TRBD2. The CDR3 runs 15 residues. V shed 4 bases and J 4 bases; nucleotides not matched to a gene: 5. From germline, CDR1 is SGHNT and CDR2 YYREEE (reference sequence). CDR3 coding DNA: TGTGCCAGCAGCCAAACTAGCGGGGGGAGAGAGACCCAGTACTTC. Translation gives CASSQTSGGRETQYF.

This clone was detected only a few times. The gene calls are TRBV5-6 and TRBJ2-2, with TRBD1 matching 7 bases. CDR3 size: 15 residues. Germline V lookup: CDR1 SGHDT, CDR2 YYEEEE. V shed 3 bases and J 1 base; nucleotides not matched to a gene: 3. Written as DNA, the CDR3 is TGTGCCAGCAGCTATAGGACAGGGAACACCGGGGAGCTGTTTTTT. Its translation is CASSYRTGNTGELFF.

The chain has TRBV6-6 and TRBJ1-3; D possibly corresponds to TRBD1 (6 bases). V was pared by 5 bases and J by 0 bases, with 11 bases between. The germline gives CDR1 MNHNY, CDR2 SVGAGI (reference sequence). The CDR3 totals 15 residues. CDR3 amino acids: CASSRGLFSGNTIYF. CDR3 in DNA: TGTGCCAGCAGTCGGGGGCTATTCTCTGGAAACACCATATATTTT.

This clone rates as medium-sized (0.01 to 0.1%). CDR3: CASSEGEISGFQETQYF. CDR3 DNA sequence: TGTGCCAGCAGTGAAGGAGAAATTTCGGGATTTCAAGAGACCCAGTACTTC. The chain is built from TRBV2 and TRBJ2-5; a weak D match, TRBD2 (5 bases). CDR1 SNHLY and CDR2 FYNNEI come from the germline V gene. Trimming left V 1 base short and J 2 bases short, with 17 bases between. The CDR3 loop spans 17 amino acids.

This rearrangement joins TRBV19 to TRBJ1-2; 7 bases agree with TRBD1. V shed 6 bases and J 7 bases; nucleotides not matched to a gene: 5. The V gene's germline CDR1 is LNHDA and CDR2 SQIVND (reference sequence). The CDR3 contains 12 residues. The CDR3 loop is CASSRKGAGYTF. For the CDR3, the DNA is TGTGCCAGTAGCCGGAAGGGGGCTGGCTACACCTTC.

The V gene is TRBV6-1, the J gene TRBJ1-1, with TRBD1 as a possible D gene (5 bases). V was shortened by 3 bases and J by 3 bases, with 8 bases between the two germline ends. The CDR3 has 13 residues. The germline gives CDR1 MNHNS, CDR2 SASEGT. CDR3 protein: CASSDQGYTEAFF. The CDR3 DNA is TGTGCCAGCAGTGATCAGGGTTACACTGAAGCTTTCTTT.

The V gene is TRBV7-8, the J gene TRBJ2-7; TRBD1 matches at 12 bases. CDR3 length: 16 amino acids. V lost 5 bases and J lost 0; bases outside the gene matches: 5. The V gene's germline CDR1 is SGHVS and CDR2 FQNEAQ. The DNA of the CDR3 is TGTGCCAGCAGCGCGGGACAGGGGGCCAGCTCCTACGAGCAGTACTTC. Its translation: CASSAGQGASSYEQYF.

This clone has more than one count but fewer than ten. This rearrangement joins TRBV10-3 to TRBJ2-7; TRBD2 might be the D (6 bases). The CDR3 has 14 amino acids. V was clipped by 10 bases and J by 3 bases, with 19 bases between them. Germline CDR1 ENHRY, CDR2 SYGVKD. The DNA of the CDR3 is TGTGCCACAAGGACGGAGGGGAGCATCTACGAGCAGTACTTC. Its translation: CATRTEGSIYEQYF.

This clone counts as medium-sized. The chain is built from TRBV4-1 and TRBJ1-1; D is unresolved. Trimming left V 0 bases short and J 8 bases short, with 7 bases between. Germline values: CDR1 MGHRA, CDR2 YSYEKL. The CDR3 covers 12 residues. CDR3 DNA sequence: TGCGCCAGCAGCCAAGATTTCTCAGAAGCTTTCTTT. This codes for CASSQDFSEAFF.